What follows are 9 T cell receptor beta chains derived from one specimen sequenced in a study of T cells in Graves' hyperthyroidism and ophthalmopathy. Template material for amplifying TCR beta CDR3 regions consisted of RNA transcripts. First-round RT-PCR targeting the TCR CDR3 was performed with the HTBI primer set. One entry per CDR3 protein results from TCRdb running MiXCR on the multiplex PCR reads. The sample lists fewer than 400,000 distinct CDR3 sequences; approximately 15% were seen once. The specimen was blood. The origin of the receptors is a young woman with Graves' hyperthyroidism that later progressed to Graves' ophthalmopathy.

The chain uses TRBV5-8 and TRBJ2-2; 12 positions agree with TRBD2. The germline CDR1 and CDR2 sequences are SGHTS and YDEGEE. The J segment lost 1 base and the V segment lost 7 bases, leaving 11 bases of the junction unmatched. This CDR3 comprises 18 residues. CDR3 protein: CASGGAGLAGLNTGELFF. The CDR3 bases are TGTGCCAGCGGGGGAGCGGGACTAGCGGGTTTGAACACCGGGGAGCTGTTTTTT.

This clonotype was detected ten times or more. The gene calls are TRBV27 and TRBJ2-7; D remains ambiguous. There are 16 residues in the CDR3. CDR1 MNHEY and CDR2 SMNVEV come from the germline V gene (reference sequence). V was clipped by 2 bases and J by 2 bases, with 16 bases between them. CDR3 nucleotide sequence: TGTGCCAGCAGTTTACTCTCCGAGACTCGGGCCTACGAGCAGTACTTC. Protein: CASSLLSETRAYEQYF.

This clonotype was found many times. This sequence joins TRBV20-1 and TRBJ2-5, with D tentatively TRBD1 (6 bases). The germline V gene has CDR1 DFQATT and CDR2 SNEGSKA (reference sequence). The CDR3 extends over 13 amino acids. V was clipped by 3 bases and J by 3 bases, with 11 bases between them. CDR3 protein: CSASWRTEETQYF. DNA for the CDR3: TGCAGTGCTAGTTGGCGGACAGAAGAGACCCAGTACTTC.

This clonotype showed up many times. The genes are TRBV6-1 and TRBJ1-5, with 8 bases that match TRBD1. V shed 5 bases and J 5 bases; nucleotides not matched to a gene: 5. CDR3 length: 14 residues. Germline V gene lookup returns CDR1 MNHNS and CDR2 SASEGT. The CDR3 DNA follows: TGTGCCAGCAGTACGGACAGGGTAGATCAGCCCCAGCATTTT. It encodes CASSTDRVDQPQHF.

Here the CDR3 reads CSANRTGTRPNSSTDTQYF. For the CDR3, the DNA is TGCAGTGCTAACCGAACCGGGACTCGTCCGAACTCTAGCACAGATACGCAGTATTTT. This sequence joins TRBV20-1 and TRBJ2-3; a possible D gene is TRBD2 (6 bases). This CDR3 region has 19 residues. Germline CDR1 and CDR2: DFQATT and SNEGSKA (reference sequence). Trimming shortened V by 4 bases and J by 0 bases, and 26 bases separated the two germline ends.

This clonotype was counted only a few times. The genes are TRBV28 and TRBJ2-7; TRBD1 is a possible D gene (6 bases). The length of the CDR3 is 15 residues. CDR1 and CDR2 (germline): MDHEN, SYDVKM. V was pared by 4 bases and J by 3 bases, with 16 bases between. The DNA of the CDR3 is TGTGCCAGCAGTTCAGTAGACAGGAGCGGCTACGAGCAGTACTTC. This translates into CASSSVDRSGYEQYF.

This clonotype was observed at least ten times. CDR3 sequence (DNA): TGTGCCAGCAGTTTATCCCAATCATTGGCGGGAGGCACTGAGCAGTTCTTC. This encodes CASSLSQSLAGGTEQFF. This chain links TRBV28 with TRBJ2-1; 8 bases are shared with TRBD2. This CDR3 is built from 17 residues. Germline V gene data show CDR1 as MDHEN and CDR2 as SYDVKM. The ends lost 1 base at V and 9 bases at J; junction bases unmatched: 14.

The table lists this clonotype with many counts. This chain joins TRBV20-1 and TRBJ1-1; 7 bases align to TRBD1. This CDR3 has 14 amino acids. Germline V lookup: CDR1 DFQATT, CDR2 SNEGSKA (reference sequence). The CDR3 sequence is CRATGVVVGTEAFF. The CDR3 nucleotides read TGCAGGGCAACAGGGGTCGTGGTTGGCACTGAAGCTTTCTTT.

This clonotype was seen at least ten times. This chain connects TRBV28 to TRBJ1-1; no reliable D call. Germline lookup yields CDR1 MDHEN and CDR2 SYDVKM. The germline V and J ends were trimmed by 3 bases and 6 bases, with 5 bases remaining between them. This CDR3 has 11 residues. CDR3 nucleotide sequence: TGTGCCAGCAGTTTTAAGTCTGAAGCTTTCTTT. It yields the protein CASSFKSEAFF.